Presented here are 23 T cell receptor beta chains from one specimen sequenced in a study of cytomegalovirus exposure and HLA in healthy donors. The PCR used 60 Vbeta and 13 Jbeta primers. Sequencing was performed with immunoSEQ multiplex PCR; in TCRdb, only in-frame clones are kept and a portion is missing. The top ten hold 7.5% to 10% of the sample, which has fewer than 200,000 clones, roughly 13% seen once. Sequences were obtained from PBMCs. The receptor source for this set is a man between 45 and 60 years old in good health and CMV-seropositive.

This clone turned up a few times. The genes are TRBV27 and TRBJ2-5; the match to TRBD2 covers 7 bases. With 3 bases clipped from V and 2 bases from J, the junction kept 3 bases outside the gene matches. This CDR3 has 14 residues. Germline V gives CDR1 MNHEY, CDR2 SMNVEV (reference sequence). The CDR3 DNA reads as TGTGCCAGCAGTTTGGCTAGCGGTCAAGAGACCCAGTACTTC. It specifies CASSLASGQETQYF.

This clone showed up just a few times. The rearrangement links TRBV9 to TRBJ2-5; a weak D match, TRBD1 (5 bases). V dropped 3 bases and J dropped 2 bases, with 11 bases sitting between them. This CDR3 has 14 residues. In germline, CDR1 is SGDLS, CDR2 YYNGEE. The CDR3 DNA sequence: TGTGCCAGCAGCGCCGACAGTTTGCAAGAGACCCAGTACTTC. Its translation is CASSADSLQETQYF. Full variable domain (missing parts from reference TRBV9 and TRBJ2-5): DSGVTQTPKHLITATGQRVTLRCSPRSGDLSVYWYQQSLDQGLQFLIQYYNGEERAKGNILERFSAQQFPDLHSELNLSSLELGDSALYFCASSADSLQETQYFGPGTRLLVL.

This clone was seen only once. The chain combines TRBV7-8 with TRBJ2-5, with 9 bases matching TRBD1. The CDR3 consists of 15 residues. The V gene end was trimmed by 5 bases and the J gene end by 5 bases; junction bases not matched to a gene: 9. Germline V gives CDR1 SGHVS, CDR2 FQNEAQ. In DNA form, the CDR3 reads TGTGCCAGCAGCAACCCGGGACAGGGAGCGGAGACCCAGTACTTC. Amino acid sequence: CASSNPGQGAETQYF.

This clone was observed a few times. The chain is built from TRBV5-4 and TRBJ2-3, with 11 bases aligning to TRBD2. This CDR3 has 16 amino acids. The V segment lost 4 bases and the J segment 2 bases; nucleotides outside the gene matches: 6. Germline CDR1 SGHNT, CDR2 YYREEE (reference sequence). This chain's CDR3 is CASSLPSGGTTDTQYF. The CDR3 nucleotides read TGTGCCAGCAGCCTCCCTAGCGGGGGGACCACAGATACGCAGTATTTT. The whole variable domain, filled in from reference TRBV5-4 and TRBJ2-3, reads ETGVTQSPTHLIKTRGQQVTLRCSSQSGHNTVSWYQQALGQGPQFIFQYYREEENGRGNFPPRFSGLQFPNYSSELNVNALELDDSALYLCASSLPSGGTTDTQYFGPGTRLTVL.

This clone was recorded a few times. The rearrangement links TRBV9 to TRBJ1-5, with 7 positions matching TRBD1. The trim removed 4 bases at V and 4 bases at J, leaving 8 bases unmatched. Germline V gene lookup returns CDR1 SGDLS and CDR2 YYNGEE. The CDR3 runs to 15 residues. CDR3 region: CASSLRDSLNQPQHF. The CDR3 DNA follows: TGTGCCAGCAGCCTCCGGGACAGCCTTAATCAGCCCCAGCATTTT.

A few counts support this clone. The V call is TRBV4-2, the J call TRBJ2-7; 9 bases are a match to TRBD2. This CDR3 has 16 amino acids. After removal of 0 bases from V and 2 bases from J, the junction contained 5 bases not matched to a gene. Germline values: CDR1 LGHNA, CDR2 YNFKEQ. CDR3 region: CASSQDFTSGPYEQYF. CDR3 DNA: TGTGCCAGCAGCCAAGATTTTACTAGCGGGCCCTACGAGCAGTACTTC.

This clone has only a few counts. CDR3 residues: CASSDPRDRSIETQYF. Here the CDR3 DNA reads TGTGCCAGCAGCGACCCCAGGGACAGGTCAATTGAGACCCAGTACTTC. The chain links TRBV5-4 to TRBJ2-5, with 8 bases aligning to TRBD1. The germline CDR1 and CDR2 sequences are SGHNT and YYREEE (reference sequence). Trimming removed 4 bases from V and 5 bases from J; junction bases left unmatched: 13. CDR3 length: 16 amino acids.

The chain has TRBV7-2 and TRBJ1-1; 11 bases match TRBD1. CDR1 and CDR2 (germline): SGHTA, FQGNSA. This CDR3 is 16 amino acids long. After removal of 5 bases from V and 1 base from J, the junction contained 6 bases not matched to a gene. CDR3 DNA: TGTGCCAGCAGCCTGGACAGGGGGCAGCGGAACACTGAAGCTTTCTTT. It is translated as CASSLDRGQRNTEAFF.

This chain joins TRBV5-1 and TRBJ2-7; 7 nucleotides match TRBD2. V shed 4 bases, J shed 2 bases, and the junction held 6 bases outside the gene matches. The CDR3 runs to 14 residues. CDR1 is SGHRS and CDR2 is YFSETQ in the germline V gene. Here the CDR3 reads CASSILAGAYEQYF. Here the CDR3 DNA reads TGCGCCAGCAGCATCTTGGCGGGGGCCTACGAGCAGTACTTC.

CDR3 DNA sequence: TGTGCCAGCAGCCCATACGGGGGGGCGTATGGCTACACCTTC. Residues: CASSPYGGAYGYTF. This chain uses TRBV7-2 with TRBJ1-2, with D perhaps matching TRBD1 (6 bases). Germline values: CDR1 SGHTA, CDR2 FQGNSA. The ends were cut back, 5 bases at V and 5 bases at J, with 15 bases in the middle. The CDR3 totals 14 residues.

This clone was counted a few times. The rearrangement uses TRBV4-1 and TRBJ2-2, with TRBD2 matching over 10 bases. The CDR3 contains 17 residues. The junction had 10 bases not matched to a gene; V was cut back by 4 bases and J by 5 bases. Germline V gives CDR1 MGHRA, CDR2 YSYEKL. The CDR3 is CASSLLSGGARTGELFF. Here the CDR3 DNA reads TGCGCCAGCAGCCTCCTCAGCGGGGGGGCCCGAACCGGGGAGCTGTTTTTT.

The gene calls are TRBV7-3 and TRBJ1-2; D is undetermined. Germline V gene lookup returns CDR1 SGHTA and CDR2 FQGTGA. Between the trimmed V and J ends, which lost 2 bases and 1 base, there was a span of 5 bases. The CDR3 has 13 amino acids. CDR3 sequence (DNA): TGTGCCAGCAGCTTACAGAATAACTATGGCTACACCTTC. Its protein is CASSLQNNYGYTF.

This chain uses TRBV18 with TRBJ1-3; D unclear. Trimming took 3 bases from V and 0 from J, leaving 9 bases between them. CDR1 and CDR2 from the germline V gene are KGHSH and LQKENI. This CDR3 is 15 amino acids long. The chain's CDR3 is CASSPSGSSGNTIYF. The DNA for the CDR3 is TGTGCCAGCTCACCCTCCGGGAGCTCTGGAAACACCATATATTTT.

This clone appeared a few times. CDR3 DNA: TGTGCCAGCTCACCCGAGACAGGGGGCTTGACTGAAGCTTTCTTT. The encoded protein is CASSPETGGLTEAFF. V and J are TRBV18 and TRBJ1-1, with TRBD1 matching over 10 bases. The CDR3 sequence is 15 residues long. The junction had 6 bases not matched to a gene; V was cut back by 3 bases and J by 5 bases. Germline V gene lookup returns CDR1 KGHSH and CDR2 LQKENI.

There are a few counts of this clone. For the CDR3, the DNA is TGTGCCAGCAGCTCTGTGACAGTGCCTATCTCTGGAAACACCATATATTTT. Translating it yields CASSSVTVPISGNTIYF. The chain employs TRBV7-6 and TRBJ1-3; tentatively, D is TRBD1 (5 bases). Germline lookup yields CDR1 SGHVS and CDR2 FNYEAQ. The CDR3 contains 17 residues. V gave up 4 bases and J gave up 0 bases, with 16 bases separating them.

This clone was seen a handful of times. The chain couples TRBV12-5 to TRBJ2-1; 7 bases line up with TRBD2. The CDR3 runs 11 residues. V lost 5 bases, J lost 9 bases, and 1 base stayed unmatched. CDR1 and CDR2 from the germline V gene are LGHNT and FRNRAP. The CDR3 protein is CASGPGGEQFF. Written as DNA, the CDR3 is TGTGCTAGTGGTCCGGGGGGTGAGCAGTTCTTC.

The table lists this clone with a few counts. The chain carries TRBV5-1 and TRBJ1-1; 10 nucleotides align to TRBD1. CDR1 SGHRS and CDR2 YFSETQ come from the germline V gene. V was pared by 2 bases and J by 5 bases, with 3 bases of the junction left unmatched. This CDR3 comprises 14 residues. CDR3 nucleotides: TGCGCCAGCAGCTTTTCGGACAGGGGGACTGAAGCTTTCTTT. This encodes CASSFSDRGTEAFF.

The V gene is TRBV27, the J gene TRBJ1-3; the match to TRBD1 covers 7 bases. The CDR3 is 15 amino acids. V lost 6 bases and J lost 2; bases outside the gene matches: 7. The germline gives CDR1 MNHEY, CDR2 SMNVEV (reference sequence). CDR3 nucleotides: TGTGCCAGCAGGCCCACAGGGGTCGCTGGAAACACCATATATTTT. This sequence encodes CASRPTGVAGNTIYF.

This chain joins TRBV6-5 and TRBJ1-5, with 9 bases identical to TRBD1. From germline, CDR1 is MNHEY and CDR2 SVGAGI. J lost 1 base, V lost 2 bases, and 0 bases had no gene match. This CDR3 is built from 15 residues. Written as DNA, the CDR3 is TGTGCCAGCAGTTACACAGGGGGCAGCAATCAGCCCCAGCATTTT. Protein product: CASSYTGGSNQPQHF.

This clone turned up a few times. This chain links TRBV18 with TRBJ1-2, with D uncertain. V was shortened by 2 bases and J by 4 bases, with 8 bases between the two germline ends. Germline values: CDR1 KGHSH, CDR2 LQKENI. This CDR3 comprises 13 residues. The CDR3 is CASSPDTTYGYTF. In DNA, the CDR3 is TGTGCCAGCTCACCAGACACCACCTATGGCTACACCTTC.

In this sample, this clone turned up a few times. The chain links TRBV5-4 to TRBJ2-3; TRBD2 aligns across 10 bases. The CDR3 runs to 15 residues. CDR1 is SGHNT and CDR2 is YYREEE in the germline V gene (reference sequence). J was trimmed by 0 bases and V by 4 bases; bases with no gene match: 2. The CDR3 is CASSLAGASTDTQYF. As DNA, the CDR3 is TGTGCCAGCAGCCTAGCGGGGGCGAGCACAGATACGCAGTATTTT.

This clone was observed a handful of times. CDR3 bases: TGTGCCAGTAGTAAGCTCCCGGGACAGGGGTTGGATGGCTACACCTTC. Translated: CASSKLPGQGLDGYTF. J is TRBJ1-2 and V is TRBV19; 10 nucleotides match TRBD1. J lost 6 bases, V lost 4 bases, and 11 bases had no gene match. Germline V gene data show CDR1 as LNHDA and CDR2 as SQIVND (reference sequence). The CDR3 is 16 residues long.

This clone came up once. CDR3: CASSDNRGQGSPLHF. The CDR3 region has the DNA TGTGCCAGCAGCGACAACAGGGGGCAGGGTTCACCCCTCCACTTT. The rearrangement links TRBV5-4 to TRBJ1-6; 9 nucleotides match TRBD1. The germline V gene has CDR1 SGHNT and CDR2 YYREEE (reference sequence). Trimming removed 4 bases from V and 9 bases from J; junction bases left unmatched: 8. This CDR3 comprises 15 residues.